This T cell receptor beta chain was found in a study of blood T cell repertoires in COVID-19. Across the study: Acute and convalescent COVID-19 samples came from the United States, Italy and Spain. In each case, the material was cDNA or gDNA derived from T cells, B-cell-depleted T cells, or PBMCs.

Per the authors' pipeline: Scientists estimated how many nucleated cells there were by amplifying reference gene primers. Some clones are missing from TCRdb's copy, which holds only in-frame ones; the method was immunoSEQ multiplex PCR. The V and J calls and clone size were taken over from that table, and D and trimming were inferred from the DNA. The table records about 55,000 clones, roughly 80% of them present only once. The CDR3 has 15 amino acids. The V end lost 5 bases, the J end lost 3 bases, and 14 bases lay between the germline ends. Germline V lookup: CDR1 MNHEY, CDR2 SVGAGI. The sequence was collected from a human donor in a cohort sampled during active or convalescent COVID-19. The sequenced sample was peripheral blood. The chain uses TRBV6-5 and TRBJ1-3; perhaps TRBD1 as D (5 bases). The CDR3 is CASSREGGHGNTIYF. The CDR3 nucleotides read TGTGCCAGCAGTCGGGAGGGAGGACATGGAAACACCATATATTTT.